The present T cell receptor beta chain was sequenced within a study of beta chain features in type 1 diabetes. As for this clone: What it binds is not known.

TCRB transcripts that were expressed got sequenced, as all of the isolated RNA had been reverse transcribed. Generated by immunoSEQ multiplex PCR, the TCRdb table keeps only in-frame clones and is missing some. The table shows 620,000 or so clones, with about 16% occurring only once. The length of the CDR3 is 16 residues. V was trimmed by 5 bases and J by 5 bases, leaving 20 bases between them. The germline CDR1 and CDR2 sequences are ENHRY and SYGVKD. Study-wide findings and caveats: Sequencing from cDNA could over-represent high-TCR-expressing cells. A pattern of fewer insertions and more deletions at VDJ junctions was seen in type 1 diabetes patients.

The specimen sequenced was naive CD4+ T cells from blood. The clonotype comes from a man aged 18 to 35 in good health. The chain links TRBV10-3 to TRBJ2-3; the D gene could be TRBD1 or TRBD2 (5 bases each). CDR3 sequence reads: CAISNLRDPGQDTQYF. CDR3 in DNA: TGTGCCATCAGTAATCTCCGGGACCCGGGCCAAGATACGCAGTATTTT.